Following are 27 T cell receptor beta chains from one sample sequenced in a study of CD8+ T cells in alopecia areata. Isolated RNA was reverse transcribed into cDNA used as the sequencing template. Generated by immunoSEQ multiplex PCR, the TCRdb table keeps only in-frame clones and is missing some. The repertoire includes around 210,000 clones, approximately 53% of them detected once, and about 5.3% sits in the top ten. The source material was CD8+ T cells sorted from blood. These receptors came from a human donor in good health.

The genes are TRBV29-1 and TRBJ1-3; no firm D call. The CDR3 loop spans 11 amino acids. V shed 6 bases and J shed 0 bases, with 3 bases lying between them. From germline, CDR1 is SQVTM and CDR2 ANQGSEA. Here the CDR3 DNA reads TGCAGCGTGACCTCTGGAAACACCATATATTTT. It specifies CSVTSGNTIYF.

The chain joins TRBV11-2 to TRBJ2-3; 7 nucleotides match TRBD1. Trimming at V came to 5 bases and at J to 1 base, leaving 6 bases not matched to a gene. CDR3 length: 15 amino acids. Per the germline V gene, CDR1 is SGHAT and CDR2 is FQNNGV. Here the CDR3 DNA reads TGTGCCAGCAGCCTACAGGGGAGAGGCACAGATACGCAGTATTTT. Translated, it gives CASSLQGRGTDTQYF.

This chain links TRBV13 with TRBJ2-5; 8 positions match TRBD2. CDR1 is PRHDT and CDR2 is FYEKMQ in the germline V gene (reference sequence). The V and J ends lost 2 bases and 12 bases, in that order; junction bases with no gene match: 2. There are 11 residues in the CDR3. CDR3 sequence: CASSLMGLEYF. CDR3 coding DNA: TGTGCCAGCAGCTTAATGGGACTAGAGTACTTC.

The J gene is TRBJ1-2, the V gene TRBV29-1; the match to TRBD1 covers 9 bases. V lost 5 bases to trimming and J lost 3 bases; unmatched junction nucleotides: 7. The CDR3 is 14 residues long. Per the germline V gene, CDR1 is SQVTM and CDR2 is ANQGSEA. CDR3 protein: CSVSRTGEDYGYTF. The CDR3 bases are TGCAGCGTTTCCCGGACAGGGGAGGACTATGGCTACACCTTC.

The J gene is TRBJ1-1, the V gene TRBV13; maybe TRBD1 (5 bases). This CDR3 is 15 amino acids long. Between the trimmed V and J ends, which lost 5 bases and 1 base, there was a span of 14 bases. CDR1 and CDR2 from the germline V gene are PRHDT and FYEKMQ (reference sequence). In DNA, the CDR3 is TGTGCCAGCAGCGGGGCCGTGGAGCCGAACACTGAAGCTTTCTTT. Its protein is CASSGAVEPNTEAFF.

This clone has a handful of counts. The gene calls are TRBV7-9 and TRBJ1-1; a possible D gene is TRBD1 (5 bases). V was trimmed by 11 bases and J by 0 bases, leaving 7 bases between them. The length of the CDR3 is 11 residues. Germline V gene lookup returns CDR1 SEHNR and CDR2 FQNEAQ (reference sequence). CDR3 region: CAVQVNTEAFF. For the CDR3, the DNA is TGTGCCGTACAGGTGAACACTGAAGCTTTCTTT. Combining the CDR3 with reference TRBV7-9 and TRBJ1-1 gives the whole variable domain DTGVSQNPRHKITKRGQNVTFRCDPISEHNRLYWYRQTLGQGPEFLTYFQNEAQLEKSRLLSDRFSAERPKGSFSTLEIQRTEQGDSAMYLCAVQVNTEAFFGQGTRLTVV.

This clone was found a few times. The gene calls are TRBV4-1 and TRBJ2-1; TRBD2 is a possible D gene (5 bases). CDR1 MGHRA and CDR2 YSYEKL come from the germline V gene. The CDR3 runs to 17 residues. The ends were cut back, 1 base at V and 0 bases at J, with 13 bases in the middle. The CDR3 is CASSQGGAASSYNEQFF. The CDR3 DNA is TGCGCCAGCAGCCAAGGAGGAGCGGCAAGCTCCTACAATGAGCAGTTCTTC.

This chain connects TRBV29-1 to TRBJ2-7; a possible D gene is TRBD2 (6 bases). Per the germline V gene, CDR1 is SQVTM and CDR2 is ANQGSEA. This CDR3 is built from 15 residues. Trimming removed 7 bases at V and 0 bases at J, with 19 bases between. This CDR3 reads CSAIGQGGASYEQYF. Written as DNA, the CDR3 is TGCAGCGCCATCGGGCAGGGCGGGGCCTCCTACGAGCAGTACTTC.

The V call is TRBV5-1, the J call TRBJ1-3; D gene ambiguous. The V and J ends lost 4 bases and 0 bases respectively, with 11 bases between them. Germline V gives CDR1 SGHRS, CDR2 YFSETQ. The CDR3 has 15 residues. The CDR3 DNA reads as TGCGCCAGCAGCCCAAAACCGAGCTCTGGAAACACCATATATTTT. Residues: CASSPKPSSGNTIYF.

The V gene is TRBV5-1, the J gene TRBJ1-1; perhaps TRBD1 as D (5 bases). Germline lookup yields CDR1 SGHRS and CDR2 YFSETQ. The ends were cut back, 0 bases at V and 4 bases at J, with 10 bases in the middle. This CDR3 spans 14 amino acids. The CDR3 loop is CASSLGQGPTEAFF. The CDR3 DNA is TGCGCCAGCAGCTTGGGTCAGGGACCCACTGAAGCTTTCTTT.

The rearrangement uses TRBV27 and TRBJ2-6, with D possibly matching TRBD1 (5 bases). Trimming pared 4 bases from V and 4 bases from J, leaving 5 bases between. This CDR3 is built from 13 residues. Germline V lookup: CDR1 MNHEY, CDR2 SMNVEV (reference sequence). CDR3 nucleotides: TGTGCCAGCAGTTGGACAGGGGCCAACGTCCTGACTTTC. Translating it yields CASSWTGANVLTF. The full variable domain, in which reference TRBV27 and TRBJ2-6 provide the parts outside the CDR3, is EAQVTQNPRYLITVTGKKLTVTCSQNMNHEYMSWYRQDPGLGLRQIYYSMNVEVTDKGDVPEGYKVSRKEKRNFPLILESPSPNQTSLYFCASSWTGANVLTFGAGSRLTVL.

A few counts support this clone. V is TRBV10-3 and J is TRBJ1-5; tentative D call: TRBD1 (5 bases). Trimming shortened V by 8 bases and J by 2 bases, and 10 bases separated the two germline ends. Germline V gene sequence: CDR1 ENHRY, CDR2 SYGVKD. CDR3 length: 13 residues. The CDR3 here is CAISAGGNQPQHF. The CDR3 DNA reads TGTGCCATCTCTGCGGGGGGCAATCAGCCCCAGCATTTT.

The chain uses TRBV27 and TRBJ2-3; no clear D gene. This CDR3 is built from 14 residues. Germline V gene data show CDR1 as MNHEY and CDR2 as SMNVEV (reference sequence). Between the trimmed V and J ends, which lost 3 bases and 2 bases, there was a span of 9 bases. The CDR3 sequence is CASSFSTITDTQYF. CDR3 bases: TGTGCCAGCAGTTTCTCTACAATCACAGATACGCAGTATTTT.

The genes are TRBV29-1 and TRBJ2-3; TRBD2 matches at 10 bases. This CDR3 spans 15 amino acids. Trimming cost V 6 bases and J 1 base; bases outside gene matches: 7. Germline CDR1 and CDR2: SQVTM and ANQGSEA. The CDR3 loop reads CSVDLAGDRTDTQYF. The CDR3 DNA sequence: TGCAGCGTCGATCTAGCGGGGGACCGCACAGATACGCAGTATTTT.

The rearrangement uses TRBV29-1 and TRBJ2-1, with a possible D match to TRBD1 (7 bases). Germline V gene sequence: CDR1 SQVTM, CDR2 ANQGSEA. There are 14 residues in the CDR3. Trimming took off 6 bases at V and 3 bases at J, with 15 bases between the two ends. CDR3 sequence (DNA): TGCAGCGTAGACCGACAGGGAGGCTACAATGAGCAGTTCTTC. This codes for CSVDRQGGYNEQFF.

V is TRBV29-1 and J is TRBJ2-3; D is undetermined. Trimming stripped 7 bases from V and 1 base from J, with 15 bases between. Germline CDR1 is SQVTM and CDR2 is ANQGSEA. This CDR3 is built from 14 residues. The CDR3 region is CSAEGLTGTDTQYF. The DNA of the CDR3 is TGCAGCGCCGAAGGGTTGACTGGCACAGATACGCAGTATTTT.

The chain employs TRBV29-1 and TRBJ2-1, with TRBD2 as a possible D gene (6 bases). In germline, CDR1 is SQVTM, CDR2 ANQGSEA. The CDR3 loop spans 10 amino acids. With 7 bases removed from V and 6 bases from J, the gap between germline ends came to 7 bases. CDR3 nucleotides: TGCAGCGGAGCGGGCAATGAGCAGTTCTTC. It specifies CSGAGNEQFF.

This chain joins TRBV7-9 and TRBJ2-6; D not resolved. Trimming took 1 base from V and 0 from J, leaving 4 bases between them. This CDR3 contains 15 residues. The germline V gene has CDR1 SEHNR and CDR2 FQNEAQ (reference sequence). Here the CDR3 reads CASSLVTSGANVLTF. For the CDR3, the DNA is TGTGCCAGCAGCTTAGTGACCTCTGGGGCCAACGTCCTGACTTTC.

V and J are TRBV11-2 and TRBJ2-3, with 11 positions matching TRBD1. The germline CDR1 and CDR2 sequences are SGHAT and FQNNGV. This CDR3 contains 15 residues. Trimming took 4 bases from V and 4 from J; bases not matched to a gene: 4. The CDR3 nucleotides read TGTGCCAGCAGCTCGGACAGGGGGCGCCCAGATACGCAGTATTTT. Its translation: CASSSDRGRPDTQYF.

This clone was picked up a small number of times. This rearrangement joins TRBV4-1 to TRBJ1-5, with D maybe TRBD1 (5 bases). The CDR3 spans 13 residues. CDR1 is MGHRA, CDR2 YSYEKL, per germline. V lost 5 bases, J lost 12 bases, and 17 bases lay in between. CDR3 loop: CASSYGTDLRQHF. CDR3 nucleotides: TGCGCCAGCAGCTACGGGACGGACTTACGCCAGCATTTT.

CDR3 amino acids: CSVELVRTGPHEQYF. CDR3 nucleotides: TGCAGCGTTGAATTGGTGCGGACAGGGCCTCACGAGCAGTACTTC. The V gene is TRBV29-1, the J gene TRBJ2-5; TRBD1 matches 8 bases. The DNA end is more similar to TRBJ2-7, so the J call may be wrong. Germline V CDR1 and CDR2: SQVTM, ANQGSEA. The CDR3 spans 15 residues.

The rearrangement links TRBV27 to TRBJ2-6; no definite D call. The CDR3 runs 14 residues. Germline V gene lookup returns CDR1 MNHEY and CDR2 SMNVEV (reference sequence). Between the trimmed V and J ends, which lost 7 bases and 0 bases, there was a span of 7 bases. CDR3: CASNLRSGANVLTF. The CDR3 DNA is TGTGCCAGCAATCTCCGCTCTGGGGCCAACGTCCTGACTTTC.

The chain carries TRBV7-8 and TRBJ2-5; D gene ambiguous. In germline, CDR1 is SGHVS, CDR2 FQNEAQ. Trimming cost V 5 bases and J 5 bases, with 15 bases left between them. This CDR3 comprises 14 residues. CDR3 bases: TGTGCCAGCAGCCATTCCCTCCGTGAGGAGACCCAGTACTTC. Its translation is CASSHSLREETQYF. Using reference TRBV7-8 and TRBJ2-5 for the parts outside the CDR3, the full variable domain is GAGVSQSPRYKVAKRGQDVALRCDPISGHVSLFWYQQALGQGPEFLTYFQNEAQLDKSGLPSDRFFAERPEGSVSTLKIQRTQQEDSAVYLCASSHSLREETQYFGPGTRLLVL.

This clone was counted a few times. The chain links TRBV7-9 to TRBJ2-2, with unresolved D. This CDR3 region has 12 residues. Trimming took off 5 bases at V and 11 bases at J, with 12 bases between the two ends. Germline V CDR1 and CDR2: SEHNR, FQNEAQ (reference sequence). The CDR3 coding sequence is TGTGCCAGCAGCCCCTCTTCCCGCGAGCTGTTTTTT. This encodes CASSPSSRELFF.

Concerning this clone itself: Additional DNA sequences in this sample encode the identical CDR3. The chain joins TRBV2 to TRBJ1-5, with D unclear. Germline V gene lookup returns CDR1 SNHLY and CDR2 FYNNEI. The CDR3 totals 13 residues. The V end lost 3 bases, the J end lost 0 bases, and 3 bases lay between the germline ends. CDR3 sequence: CASSDSSNQPQHF. As DNA, the CDR3 is TGTGCCAGCAGTGATAGTAGCAATCAGCCCCAGCATTTT.

In this sample, this clone turned up a few times. V and J are TRBV29-1 and TRBJ2-1; D could derive from TRBD1 or TRBD2 (5 bases each). CDR3 size: 13 residues. The germline V and J ends were trimmed by 0 bases and 11 bases, with 14 bases remaining between them. Germline V CDR1 and CDR2: SQVTM, ANQGSEA. CDR3 sequence (DNA): TGCAGCGTTGAAGAGGGACGAGCATCGAAGCAGTTCTTC. Amino acids: CSVEEGRASKQFF.

This clone has just a few counts. The chain carries TRBV6-5 and TRBJ1-5; D not certain. CDR1 and CDR2 (germline): MNHEY, SVGAGI. This CDR3 spans 13 amino acids. The ends were cut back, 2 bases at V and 4 bases at J, with 6 bases in the middle. The CDR3 DNA reads as TGTGCCAGCAGTTACAGACCGAATCAGCCCCAGCATTTT. Protein sequence: CASSYRPNQPQHF.